The clone carrying this T cell receptor beta chain was counted a few times. Its antigen remains unknown. This sample was taken from a study of T cell responses to AZD1222 COVID-19 vaccine. V was pared by 6 bases and J by 6 bases, with 14 bases between. The CDR3 sequence is 13 residues long. Germline V gene data show CDR1 as LNHDA and CDR2 as SQIVND (reference sequence). Points from the study as a whole: Nearly half of spike-specific TCRs reportedly target unmutated variant regions. Samples come after the peak T cell response, not at day 14. Receipt of two AZD1222 doses was followed by a rise in Spike-specific TCR breadth and depth.

Sequenced by immunoSEQ multiplex PCR; TCRdb stores in-frame clones only, minus some. The table has 55,000 to 65,000 clones, approximately 80% seen once. Investigators merged groups given second doses at roughly 4 or roughly 12 weeks. The sequence was collected from an adult who received the AZD1222 COVID-19 vaccine. The chain joins TRBV19 to TRBJ1-1; perhaps TRBD1 as D (6 bases). This sample comprised peripheral blood, obtained 28 days after the second AZD1222 dose. CDR3 sequence reads: CASRFVGGSEAFF. In DNA form, the CDR3 reads TGTGCCAGTAGGTTCGTAGGGGGTTCTGAAGCTTTCTTT. Filled out from reference TRBV19 and TRBJ1-1, the complete variable domain reads DGGITQSPKYLFRKEGQNVTLSCEQNLNHDAMYWYRQDPGQGLRLIYYSQIVNDFQKGDIAEGYSVSREKKESFPLTVTSAQKNPTAFYLCASRFVGGSEAFFGQGTRLTVV.